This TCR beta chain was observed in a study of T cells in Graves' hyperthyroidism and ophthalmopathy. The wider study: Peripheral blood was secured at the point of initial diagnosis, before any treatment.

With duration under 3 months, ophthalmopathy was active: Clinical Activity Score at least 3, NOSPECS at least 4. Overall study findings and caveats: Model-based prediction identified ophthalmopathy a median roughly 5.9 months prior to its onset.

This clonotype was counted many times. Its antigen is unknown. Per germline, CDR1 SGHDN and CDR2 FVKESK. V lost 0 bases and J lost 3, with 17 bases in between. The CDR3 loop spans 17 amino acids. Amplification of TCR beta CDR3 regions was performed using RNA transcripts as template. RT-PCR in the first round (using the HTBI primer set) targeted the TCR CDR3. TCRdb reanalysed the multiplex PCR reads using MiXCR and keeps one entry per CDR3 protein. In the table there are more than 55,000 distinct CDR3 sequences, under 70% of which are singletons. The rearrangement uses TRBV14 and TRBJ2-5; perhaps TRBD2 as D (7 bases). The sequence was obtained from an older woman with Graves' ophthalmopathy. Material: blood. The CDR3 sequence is CASSQDRRGRREETQYF. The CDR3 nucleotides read TGTGCCAGCAGCCAAGATCGGCGGGGGCGCCGGGAAGAGACCCAGTACTTC. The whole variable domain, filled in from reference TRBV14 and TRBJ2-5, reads EAGVTQFPSHSVIEKGQTVTLRCDPISGHDNLYWYRRVMGKEIKFLLHFVKESKQDESGMPNNRFLAERTGGTYSTLKVQPAELEDSGVYFCASSQDRRGRREETQYFGPGTRLLVL.